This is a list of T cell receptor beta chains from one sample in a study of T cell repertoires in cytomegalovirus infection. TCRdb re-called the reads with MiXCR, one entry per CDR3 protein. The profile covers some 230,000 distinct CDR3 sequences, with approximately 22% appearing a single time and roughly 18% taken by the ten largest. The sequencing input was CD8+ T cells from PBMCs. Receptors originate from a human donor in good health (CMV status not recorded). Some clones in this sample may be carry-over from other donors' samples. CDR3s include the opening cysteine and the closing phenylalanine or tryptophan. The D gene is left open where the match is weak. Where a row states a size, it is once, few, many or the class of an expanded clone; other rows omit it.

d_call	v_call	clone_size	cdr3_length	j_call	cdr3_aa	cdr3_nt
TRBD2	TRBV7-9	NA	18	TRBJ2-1	CASSFQTSGGAPYNEQFF	TGTGCCAGCAGCTTCCAAACTAGCGGGGGGGCCCCCTACAATGAGCAGTTCTTC
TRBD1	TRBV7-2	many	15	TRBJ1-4	CASSPSTGWTEKLFF	TGTGCCAGCAGCCCTTCGACAGGGTGGACTGAAAAACTGTTTTTT
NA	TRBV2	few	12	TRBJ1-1	CASSPWNTEAFF	TGTGCCAGCAGTCCATGGAACACTGAAGCTTTCTTT
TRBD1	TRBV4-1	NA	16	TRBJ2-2	CASSLWTGDNTGELFF	TGCGCCAGCAGCCTTTGGACAGGGGACAACACCGGGGAGCTGTTTTTT
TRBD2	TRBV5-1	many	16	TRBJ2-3	CASSLQRGGLSDTQYF	TGCGCCAGCAGCCTTCAGCGGGGGGGCCTCTCAGATACGCAGTATTTT
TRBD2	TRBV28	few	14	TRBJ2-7	CASRSRGTPYEQYF	TGTGCCAGCAGGTCGCGGGGGACCCCCTACGAGCAGTACTTC
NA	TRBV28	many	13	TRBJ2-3	CASSPSGDDTQYF	TGTGCCAGCAGCCCGTCGGGCGATGATACGCAGTATTTT
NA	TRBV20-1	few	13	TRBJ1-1	CSARSTVNTEAFF	TGCAGTGCTCGCTCGACTGTGAACACTGAAGCTTTCTTT
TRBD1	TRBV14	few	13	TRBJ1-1	CASSRRDSTEAFF	TGTGCCAGCAGCCGCCGGGACAGCACTGAAGCTTTCTTT
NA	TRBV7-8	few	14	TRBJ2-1	CASSLARQWNEQFF	TGTGCCAGCAGCTTAGCGAGGCAGTGGAATGAGCAGTTCTTC
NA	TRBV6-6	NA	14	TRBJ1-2	CASSYYGRDYGYTF	TGTGCCAGCAGTTACTATGGCAGGGACTATGGCTACACCTTC
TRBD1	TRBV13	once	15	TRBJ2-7	CASSTPQTGFYEQYF	TGTGCCAGCAGCACACCTCAGACAGGGTTCTACGAGCAGTACTTC
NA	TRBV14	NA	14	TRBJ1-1	CASSQVQGGTEAFF	TGTGCCAGCAGCCAGGTACAGGGAGGGACTGAAGCTTTCTTT
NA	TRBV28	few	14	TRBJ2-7	CASSPGLHSYEQYF	TGTGCCAGCAGCCCGGGACTGCACTCCTACGAGCAGTACTTC
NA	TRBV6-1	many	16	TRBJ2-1	CASRDLGLATYNEQFF	TGTGCCAGCAGGGACTTGGGTCTAGCTACCTACAATGAGCAGTTCTTC
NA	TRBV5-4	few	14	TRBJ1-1	CASSFPGVGTEAFF	TGTGCCAGCAGCTTTCCCGGGGTGGGCACTGAAGCTTTCTTT
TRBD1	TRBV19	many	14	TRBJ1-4	CASSLGTVNEKLFF	TGTGCCAGTAGTCTCGGGACAGTTAATGAAAAACTGTTTTTT
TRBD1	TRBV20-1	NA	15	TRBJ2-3	CSASVWGQATDTQYF	TGCAGTGCTAGCGTCTGGGGACAGGCTACAGATACGCAGTATTTT
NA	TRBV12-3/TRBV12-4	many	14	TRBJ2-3	CASSFQDPAGWKYF	TGTGCCAGCAGTTTTCAGGATCCCGCCGGATGGAAGTATTTT
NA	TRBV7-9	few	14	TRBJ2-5	CASSLVVIAETQYF	TGTGCCAGCAGCTTAGTGGTTATAGCGGAGACCCAGTACTTC
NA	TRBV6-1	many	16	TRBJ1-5	CASSEARGFGNQPQHF	TGTGCCAGCAGTGAAGCGCGAGGGTTCGGCAATCAGCCCCAGCATTTT
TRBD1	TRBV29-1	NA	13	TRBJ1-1	CSVERPGGGEAFF	TGCAGCGTTGAACGCCCAGGGGGCGGTGAAGCTTTCTTT
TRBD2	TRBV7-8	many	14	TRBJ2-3	CASSLSGGGRTQYF	TGTGCCAGCAGCTTGAGCGGGGGGGGTCGTACGCAGTATTTT